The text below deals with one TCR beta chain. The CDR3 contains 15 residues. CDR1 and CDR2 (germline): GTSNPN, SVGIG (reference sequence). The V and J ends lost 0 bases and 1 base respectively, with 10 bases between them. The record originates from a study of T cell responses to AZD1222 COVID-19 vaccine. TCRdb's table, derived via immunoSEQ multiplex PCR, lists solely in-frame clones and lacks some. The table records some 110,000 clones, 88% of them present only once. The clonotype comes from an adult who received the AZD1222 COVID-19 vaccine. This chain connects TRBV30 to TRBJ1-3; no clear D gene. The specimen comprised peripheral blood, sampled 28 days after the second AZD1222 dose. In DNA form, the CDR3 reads TGTGCCTGGAGTGTCCTCGGAGGGTCTGGAAACACCATATATTTT. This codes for CAWSVLGGSGNTIYF.